This entry describes one T cell receptor beta chain. Its antigen is currently unknown. Germline V gene data show CDR1 as SGHVS and CDR2 as FNYEAQ. This CDR3 spans 15 amino acids. V was pared by 5 bases and J by 4 bases, with 7 bases of the junction left unmatched. This sample stems from a study of cytomegalovirus exposure and HLA in healthy donors. General study findings and limits: TCR beta sequences reportedly predicted most subjects' HLA-A and HLA-B alleles accurately. There was a cluster of highly shared sequence variants that was likely a sequencing artifact. Presence/absence analyses treated sequencing depth as roughly uniform across donors.

Amplification used 60 Vbeta primers and 13 Jbeta primers. The data were produced by immunoSEQ multiplex PCR, yet TCRdb's version contains in-frame clones alone and is incomplete. The sample carries some 190,000 clones, around 77% recorded once. Each donor's status was that of a healthy bone marrow donor. The J gene is TRBJ2-3, the V gene TRBV7-6, with 9 bases matching TRBD2. Sequencing used PBMCs. The receptor's source is a woman in her twenties or thirties in good health and CMV-seronegative. The CDR3 spells CASSPLAGIADTQYF. In DNA, the CDR3 is TGTGCCAGCAGCCCGCTAGCGGGGATAGCAGATACGCAGTATTTT.